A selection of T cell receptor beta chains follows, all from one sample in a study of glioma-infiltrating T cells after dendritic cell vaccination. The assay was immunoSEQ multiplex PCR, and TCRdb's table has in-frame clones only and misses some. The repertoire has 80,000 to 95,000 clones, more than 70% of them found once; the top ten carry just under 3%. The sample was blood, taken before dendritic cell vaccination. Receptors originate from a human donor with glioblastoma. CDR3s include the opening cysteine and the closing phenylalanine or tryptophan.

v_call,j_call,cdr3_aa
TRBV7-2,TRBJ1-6,CASSYRDLSSPLHF
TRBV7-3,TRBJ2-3,CASSSGLAGGTDTQYF
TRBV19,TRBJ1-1,CASTTRGANTEAFF
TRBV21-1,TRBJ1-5,CASDPCGGNQPQHF
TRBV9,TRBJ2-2,CASSVALEDTGELFF
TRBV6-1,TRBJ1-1,CASSLSGTVNTEAFF
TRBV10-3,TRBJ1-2,CAISESGQIYGYTF
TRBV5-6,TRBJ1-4,CASSLVTGQTTEKLFF
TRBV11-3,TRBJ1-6,CASSTGTGTSPLHF
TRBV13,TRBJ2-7,CASSLKSSEQYF